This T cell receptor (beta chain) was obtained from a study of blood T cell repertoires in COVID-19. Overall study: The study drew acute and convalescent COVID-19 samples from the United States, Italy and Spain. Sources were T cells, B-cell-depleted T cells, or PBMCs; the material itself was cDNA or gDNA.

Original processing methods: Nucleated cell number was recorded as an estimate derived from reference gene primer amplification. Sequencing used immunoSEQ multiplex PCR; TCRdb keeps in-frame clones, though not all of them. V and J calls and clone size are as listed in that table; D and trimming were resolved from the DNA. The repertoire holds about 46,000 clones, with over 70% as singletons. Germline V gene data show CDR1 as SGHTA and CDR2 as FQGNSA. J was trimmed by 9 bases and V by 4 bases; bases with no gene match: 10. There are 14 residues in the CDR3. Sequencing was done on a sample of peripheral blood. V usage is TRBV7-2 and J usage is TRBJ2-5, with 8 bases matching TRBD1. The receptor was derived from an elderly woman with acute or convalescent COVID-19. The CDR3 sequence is CASSSRTGGVAQYF. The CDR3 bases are TGTGCCAGCAGCTCTCGCACAGGGGGAGTGGCCCAGTACTTC.